The present T cell receptor beta chain was sequenced within a study of cytomegalovirus exposure and HLA in healthy donors. Use of 60 Vbeta and 13 Jbeta primers characterized the PCR. Clones were read by immunoSEQ multiplex PCR, and TCRdb kept only the in-frame ones, dropping some. This table has about 140,000 clones, 65% to 75% appearing once. Healthy bone marrow donors formed the donor group. General study findings and limits: A few chains tied to CMV proved CMV antigen-specific in vitro. Cytomegalovirus association was listed for about 150 TCR beta chains.

In germline, CDR1 is SGHTA, CDR2 FQGTGA. This CDR3 has 13 amino acids. The V segment lost 0 bases and the J segment 12 bases; nucleotides outside the gene matches: 8. A remark on this clone: Its target is unknown.

This rearrangement joins TRBV7-3 to TRBJ2-7, with TRBD1 matching over 7 bases. Sequencing was carried out using PBMCs. The sequence was obtained from a man in his sixties in good health and CMV-seronegative. CDR3 residues: CASSLTKETGMYF. The CDR3 coding sequence is TGTGCCAGCAGCTTAACGAAAGAGACAGGGATGTACTTC.